One sample yielded the 9 T cell receptor beta chains listed below, sequenced in a study of OX40 agonist ivuxolimab in advanced cancers. Profiling relied on immunoSEQ multiplex PCR, and the TCRdb table lists in-frame clones only, not all of them. The repertoire has tens of thousands of clones, around 87% of them found once; the top ten carry less than 0.4%. The sample here was CD4+ or CD8+ T cells sorted from blood, taken in a trial of the OX40 agonist ivuxolimab. These receptors all stem from an adult with an advanced solid tumor such as melanoma, head and neck, liver or kidney cancer.

The V gene is TRBV28, the J gene TRBJ1-2; a possible D gene is TRBD1 (6 bases). Looked up from germline, CDR1 is MDHEN and CDR2 is SYDVKM. This CDR3 spans 15 amino acids. V was pared by 4 bases and J by 4 bases, with 16 bases between. The CDR3 region is CASSSYRARGYGYTF. In nucleotides, the CDR3 is TGTGCCAGCAGTTCATACAGGGCCCGAGGCTATGGCTACACCTTC.

The J gene is TRBJ1-4, the V gene TRBV5-8; D ambiguous. CDR1 SGHTS and CDR2 YDEGEE come from the germline V gene. This CDR3 contains 15 residues. Trimming stripped 3 bases from V and 0 bases from J, with 9 bases between. CDR3 sequence reads: CASSSTYATNEKLFF. The CDR3 DNA follows: TGTGCCAGCAGCTCGACGTACGCAACTAATGAAAAACTGTTTTTT.

The CDR3 DNA follows: TGTGCCAGCAGTTTAGGTGGGGGAAACATTCAGTACTTC. Protein sequence: CASSLGGGNIQYF. The rearrangement uses TRBV27 and TRBJ2-4; perhaps D is TRBD1 or TRBD2 (5 bases each). Trimming removed 2 bases from V and 6 bases from J, with 8 bases in between. This CDR3 is 13 amino acids long. The germline V gene has CDR1 MNHEY and CDR2 SMNVEV (reference sequence).

This clone was observed a single time. This chain connects TRBV7-9 to TRBJ1-1, with D unclear. The V gene's germline CDR1 is SEHNR and CDR2 FQNEAQ (reference sequence). The V end was cut by 4 bases, the J end by 0 bases, with 6 bases between. The CDR3 has 13 residues. The CDR3 DNA follows: TGTGCCAGCAGCTCGATTTTGAACACTGAAGCTTTCTTT. Its protein product is CASSSILNTEAFF.

The chain is built from TRBV11-2 and TRBJ2-3, with 7 bases aligning to TRBD1. Trimming removed 8 bases from V and 5 bases from J; junction bases left unmatched: 7. Per the germline V gene, CDR1 is SGHAT and CDR2 is FQNNGV. CDR3 length: 13 residues. This CDR3 reads CASVVQGVDTQYF. The CDR3 DNA follows: TGTGCCAGCGTCGTCCAGGGGGTAGATACGCAGTATTTT.

V usage is TRBV11-3 and J usage is TRBJ1-1; no clear D. The germline V gene encodes CDR1 SGHNT and CDR2 YENEEA. The CDR3 totals 13 residues. V was trimmed by 1 base and J by 5 bases, leaving 8 bases between them. CDR3 DNA: TGTGCCAGCAGCTTAGCTTCGGAGACTGAAGCTTTCTTT. Its protein product is CASSLASETEAFF.

V usage is TRBV15 and J usage is TRBJ1-2, with a weak D call TRBD1 (5 bases). The CDR3 is made up of 15 amino acids. V lost 1 base and J 3 bases, leaving 12 bases between the germline ends. The germline V gene encodes CDR1 LNHNV and CDR2 YYDKDF (reference sequence). DNA of the CDR3: TGTGCCACCAGCAGAGGGAAGGGGCTGGACTATGGCTACACCTTC. Amino acid sequence: CATSRGKGLDYGYTF.

The chain recombines TRBV5-4 with TRBJ2-1; D remains ambiguous. The V end was cut by 1 base, the J end by 7 bases, with 9 bases between. Germline V gene sequence: CDR1 SGHNT, CDR2 YYREEE (reference sequence). This CDR3 has 13 residues. This CDR3 is CASSLFGWNEQFF. CDR3 in DNA: TGTGCCAGCAGCTTGTTTGGATGGAATGAGCAGTTCTTC.

J is TRBJ2-3 and V is TRBV4-1; 7 positions match TRBD2. The CDR3 has 18 amino acids. CDR1 is MGHRA, CDR2 YSYEKL, per germline. J gave up 2 bases and V 1 base, and 12 bases lay outside the gene matches. CDR3 amino acids: CASSQVLAVALLTDTQYF. DNA for the CDR3: TGCGCCAGCAGCCAAGTCCTAGCGGTGGCTCTGCTCACAGATACGCAGTATTTT.